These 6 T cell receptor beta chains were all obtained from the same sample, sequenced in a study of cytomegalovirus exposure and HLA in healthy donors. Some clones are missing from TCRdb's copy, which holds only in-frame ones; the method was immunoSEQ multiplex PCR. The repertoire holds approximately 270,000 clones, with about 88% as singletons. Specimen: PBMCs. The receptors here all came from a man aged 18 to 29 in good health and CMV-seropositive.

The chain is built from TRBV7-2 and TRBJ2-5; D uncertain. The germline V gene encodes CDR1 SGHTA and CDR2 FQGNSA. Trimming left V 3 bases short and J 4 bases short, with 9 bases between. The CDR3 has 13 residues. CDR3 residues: CASSFGPRETQYF. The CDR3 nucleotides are TGTGCCAGCAGCTTTGGACCACGAGAGACCCAGTACTTC.

The CDR3 protein is CATSRGHLTSYEQYF. The CDR3 nucleotides are TGTGCCACCAGCAGAGGACATTTGACCTCCTACGAGCAGTACTTC. The chain is built from TRBV15 and TRBJ2-7; D call uncertain. From germline, CDR1 is LNHNV and CDR2 YYDKDF (reference sequence). V lost 1 base, J lost 0 bases, and 10 bases lay in between. The CDR3 extends over 15 amino acids. The whole variable domain, filled in from reference TRBV15 and TRBJ2-7, reads DAMVIQNPRYQVTQFGKPVTLSCSQTLNHNVMYWYQQKSSQAPKLLFHYYDKDFNNEADTPDNFQSRRPNTSFCFLDIRSPGLGDTAMYLCATSRGHLTSYEQYFGPGTRLTVT.

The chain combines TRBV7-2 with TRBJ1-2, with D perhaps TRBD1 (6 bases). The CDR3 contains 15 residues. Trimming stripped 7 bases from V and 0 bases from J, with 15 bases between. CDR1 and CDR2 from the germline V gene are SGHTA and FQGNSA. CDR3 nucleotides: TGTGCCAGCATAGCCAGGGGTCTCTCTAACTATGGCTACACCTTC. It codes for CASIARGLSNYGYTF.

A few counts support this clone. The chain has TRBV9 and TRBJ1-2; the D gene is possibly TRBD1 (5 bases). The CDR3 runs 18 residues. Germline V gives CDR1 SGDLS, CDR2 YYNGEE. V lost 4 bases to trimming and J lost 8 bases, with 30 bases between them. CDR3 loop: CASSPGTLTRSRLRGYTF. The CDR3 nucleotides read TGTGCCAGCAGCCCCGGGACGCTGACCCGATCCCGACTTAGGGGCTACACCTTC.

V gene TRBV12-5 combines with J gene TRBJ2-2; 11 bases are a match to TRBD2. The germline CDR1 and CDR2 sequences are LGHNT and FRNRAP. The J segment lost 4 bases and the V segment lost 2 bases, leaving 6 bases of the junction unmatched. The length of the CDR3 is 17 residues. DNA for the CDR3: TGTGCTAGTGGTTTGACGGGACTAGCGGAAATCACCGGGGAGCTGTTTTTT. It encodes CASGLTGLAEITGELFF.

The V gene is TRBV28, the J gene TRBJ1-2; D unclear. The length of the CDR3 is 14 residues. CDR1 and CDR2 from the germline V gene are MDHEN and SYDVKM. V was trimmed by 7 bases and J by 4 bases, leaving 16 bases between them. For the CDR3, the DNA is TGTGCCAGCACCTCCTCGCGGGTGGGCTATGGCTACACCTTC. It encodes CASTSSRVGYGYTF.